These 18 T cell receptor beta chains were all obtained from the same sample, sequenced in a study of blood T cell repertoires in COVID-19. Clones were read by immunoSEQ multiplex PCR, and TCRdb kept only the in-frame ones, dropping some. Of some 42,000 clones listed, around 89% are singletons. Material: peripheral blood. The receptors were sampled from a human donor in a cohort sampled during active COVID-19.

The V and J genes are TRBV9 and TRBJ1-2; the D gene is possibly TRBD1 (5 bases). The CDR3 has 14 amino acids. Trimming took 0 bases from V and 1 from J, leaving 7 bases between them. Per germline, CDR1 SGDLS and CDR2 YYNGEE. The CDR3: CASSVDRGNYGYTF. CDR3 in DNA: TGTGCCAGCAGCGTAGATAGGGGTAACTATGGCTACACCTTC.

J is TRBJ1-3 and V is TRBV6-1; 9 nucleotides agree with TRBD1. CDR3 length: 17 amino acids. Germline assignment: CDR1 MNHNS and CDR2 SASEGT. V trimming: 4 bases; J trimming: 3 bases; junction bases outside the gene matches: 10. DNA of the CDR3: TGTGCCAGCAGTGTAAATCCGGGACAGGGAGATGGAAACACCATATATTTT. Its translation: CASSVNPGQGDGNTIYF.

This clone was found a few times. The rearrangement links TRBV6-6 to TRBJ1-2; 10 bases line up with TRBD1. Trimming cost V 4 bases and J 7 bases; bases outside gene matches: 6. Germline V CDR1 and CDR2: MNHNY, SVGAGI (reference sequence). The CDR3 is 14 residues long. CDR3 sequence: CASSSTGGGLGYTF. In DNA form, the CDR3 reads TGTGCCAGCAGTTCGACAGGGGGCGGTCTTGGCTACACCTTC.

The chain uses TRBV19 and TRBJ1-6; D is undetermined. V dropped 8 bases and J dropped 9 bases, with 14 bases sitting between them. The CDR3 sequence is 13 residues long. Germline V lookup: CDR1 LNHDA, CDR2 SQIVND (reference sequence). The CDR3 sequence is CASRSYSGSPLHF. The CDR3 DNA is TGTGCCAGTCGGTCTTATTCTGGTTCACCCCTCCACTTT.

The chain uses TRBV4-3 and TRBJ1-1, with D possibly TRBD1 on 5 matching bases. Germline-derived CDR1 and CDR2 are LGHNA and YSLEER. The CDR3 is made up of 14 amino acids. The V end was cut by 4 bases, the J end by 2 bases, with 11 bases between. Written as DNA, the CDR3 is TGCGCCAGCAGCCGAACAGGTTTAAACACTGAAGCTTTCTTT. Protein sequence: CASSRTGLNTEAFF.

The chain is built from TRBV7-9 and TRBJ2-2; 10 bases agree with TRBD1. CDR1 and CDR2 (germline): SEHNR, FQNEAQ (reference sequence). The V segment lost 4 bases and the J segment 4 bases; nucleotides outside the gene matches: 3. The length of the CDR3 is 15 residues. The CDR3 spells CASSSDRGPTGELFF. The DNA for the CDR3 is TGTGCCAGCAGCTCCGACAGGGGGCCCACCGGGGAGCTGTTTTTT.

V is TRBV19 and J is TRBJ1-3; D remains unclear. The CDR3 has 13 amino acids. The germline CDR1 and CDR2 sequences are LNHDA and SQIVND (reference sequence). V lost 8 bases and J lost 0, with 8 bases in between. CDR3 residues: CASSKSSGNTIYF. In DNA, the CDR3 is TGTGCCAGTTCAAAGAGCTCTGGAAACACCATATATTTT.

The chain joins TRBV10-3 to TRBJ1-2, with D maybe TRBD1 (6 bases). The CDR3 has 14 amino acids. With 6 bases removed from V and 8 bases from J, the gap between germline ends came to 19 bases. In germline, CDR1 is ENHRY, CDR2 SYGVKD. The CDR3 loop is CAIRDAGALEGYTF. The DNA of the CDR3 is TGTGCCATCAGAGATGCGGGGGCGCTGGAAGGCTACACCTTC.

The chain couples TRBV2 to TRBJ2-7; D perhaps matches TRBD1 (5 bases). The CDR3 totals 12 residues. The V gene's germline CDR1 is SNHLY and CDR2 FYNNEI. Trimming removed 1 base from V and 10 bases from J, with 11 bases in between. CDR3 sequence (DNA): TGTGCCAGCAGTGAAGTCGGGCAGGGTCAGTACTTC. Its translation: CASSEVGQGQYF.

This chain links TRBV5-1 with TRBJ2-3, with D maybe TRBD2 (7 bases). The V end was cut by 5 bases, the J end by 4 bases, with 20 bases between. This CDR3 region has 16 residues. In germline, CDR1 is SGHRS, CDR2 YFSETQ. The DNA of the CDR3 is TGCGCCAGCAGTGTTGGCGGGGGCCCCCGTGCAGATACGCAGTATTTT. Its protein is CASSVGGGPRADTQYF.

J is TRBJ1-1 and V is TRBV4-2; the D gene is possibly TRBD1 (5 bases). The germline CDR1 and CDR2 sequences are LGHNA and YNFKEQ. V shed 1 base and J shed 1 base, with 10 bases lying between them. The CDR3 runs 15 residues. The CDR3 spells CASSQVPGGNTEAFF. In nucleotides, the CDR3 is TGTGCCAGCAGCCAAGTCCCCGGGGGGAACACTGAAGCTTTCTTT.

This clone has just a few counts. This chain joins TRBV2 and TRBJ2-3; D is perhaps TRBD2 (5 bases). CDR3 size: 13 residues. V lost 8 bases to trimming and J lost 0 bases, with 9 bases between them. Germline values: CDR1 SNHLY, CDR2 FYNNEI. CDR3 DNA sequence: TGTGCCAGCCAAGCGGACAGCACAGATACGCAGTATTTT. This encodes CASQADSTDTQYF.

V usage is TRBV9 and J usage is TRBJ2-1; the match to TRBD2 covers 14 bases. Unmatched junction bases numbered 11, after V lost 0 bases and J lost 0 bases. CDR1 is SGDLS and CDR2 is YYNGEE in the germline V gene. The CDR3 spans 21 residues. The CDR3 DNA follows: TGTGCCAGCAGCGTAGCCCCCCTGGGACTAGCGGGAGCAAACTCCTACAATGAGCAGTTCTTC. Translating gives CASSVAPLGLAGANSYNEQFF.

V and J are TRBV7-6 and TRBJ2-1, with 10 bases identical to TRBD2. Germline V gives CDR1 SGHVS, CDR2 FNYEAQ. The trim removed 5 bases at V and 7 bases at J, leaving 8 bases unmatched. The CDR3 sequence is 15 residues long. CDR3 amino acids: CASSPVPSGGNEQFF. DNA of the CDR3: TGTGCCAGCAGCCCCGTTCCTAGCGGGGGTAATGAGCAGTTCTTC. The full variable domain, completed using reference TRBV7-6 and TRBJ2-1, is GAGVSQSPRYKVTKRGQDVALRCDPISGHVSLYWYRQALGQGPEFLTYFNYEAQQDKSGLPNDRFSAERPEGSISTLTIQRTEQRDSAMYRCASSPVPSGGNEQFFGPGTRLTVL.

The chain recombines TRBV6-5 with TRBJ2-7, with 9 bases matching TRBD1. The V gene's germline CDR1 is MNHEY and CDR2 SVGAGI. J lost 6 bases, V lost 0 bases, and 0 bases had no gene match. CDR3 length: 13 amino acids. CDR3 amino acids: CASSYSTGGEQYF. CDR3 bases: TGTGCCAGCAGTTACTCGACAGGGGGCGAGCAGTACTTC.

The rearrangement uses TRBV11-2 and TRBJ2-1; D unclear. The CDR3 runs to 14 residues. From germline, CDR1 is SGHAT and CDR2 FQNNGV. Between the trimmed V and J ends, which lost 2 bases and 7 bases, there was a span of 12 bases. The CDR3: CASSLPTGKNEQFF. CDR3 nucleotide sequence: TGTGCCAGCAGCTTACCCACTGGTAAGAATGAGCAGTTCTTC.

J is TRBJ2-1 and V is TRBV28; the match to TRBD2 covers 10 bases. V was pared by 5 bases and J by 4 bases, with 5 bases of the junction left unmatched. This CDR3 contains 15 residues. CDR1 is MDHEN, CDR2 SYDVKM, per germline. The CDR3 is CASSLPSGSYNEQFF. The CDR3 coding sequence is TGTGCCAGCAGTCTCCCTAGCGGGAGTTACAATGAGCAGTTCTTC.

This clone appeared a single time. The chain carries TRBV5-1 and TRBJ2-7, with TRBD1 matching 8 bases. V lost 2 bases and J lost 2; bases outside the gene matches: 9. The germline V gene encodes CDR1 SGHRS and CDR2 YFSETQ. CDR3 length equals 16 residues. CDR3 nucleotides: TGCGCCAGCAGCTTACAGCCGACAGGGGATACCTACGAGCAGTACTTC. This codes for CASSLQPTGDTYEQYF. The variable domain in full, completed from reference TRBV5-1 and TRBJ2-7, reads KAGVTQTPRYLIKTRGQQVTLSCSPISGHRSVSWYQQTPGQGLQFLFEYFSETQRNKGNFPGRFSGRQFSNSRSEMNVSTLELGDSALYLCASSLQPTGDTYEQYFGPGTRLTVT.